This T cell receptor beta chain was captured in a study of blood T cell repertoires in COVID-19. TCRdb's table, derived via immunoSEQ multiplex PCR, lists solely in-frame clones and lacks some. The sample comprises approximately 66,000 clones, around 84% of which are singletons, and 6.9% rests with the top ten. This clone was found a few times. In germline, CDR1 is LNHDA, CDR2 SQIVND (reference sequence). The CDR3 has 15 residues. Trimming took 5 bases from V and 6 from J; bases not matched to a gene: 11. The sequence was obtained from a man over 45 with active COVID-19. This chain uses TRBV19 with TRBJ1-2; TRBD1 aligns across 8 bases. The sequenced sample consisted of peripheral blood. The CDR3 protein is CASSWAGGNSNGYTF. For the CDR3, the DNA is TGTGCCAGTAGTTGGGCAGGGGGCAATTCTAATGGCTACACCTTC.